This T cell receptor beta chain was recorded in a study of blood T cell repertoires in COVID-19. About the research overall: The study drew acute and convalescent COVID-19 samples from the United States, Italy and Spain. In each case, the material was cDNA or gDNA derived from T cells, B-cell-depleted T cells, or PBMCs.

Here immunoSEQ multiplex PCR was the method, and the copy in TCRdb shows in-frame clones only, minus some. The repertoire includes roughly 320,000 clones, 65% to 90% of them detected once, and 4% to 5% sits in the top ten. The age range of participants was about 18 to 95 years, with residence in about two dozen US areas. Cohort placement rested on clinical history that participants reported themselves. CDR3 size: 12 residues. Trimming removed 3 bases from V and 8 bases from J, with 10 bases in between. The sample holds a few counts of this clone. The chain links TRBV12-3 or TRBV12-4 to TRBJ1-2, with D hard to call. The sample comprised PBMCs or T cells enriched from blood (not recorded which). The receptor was isolated from a man in his thirties or forties who had recovered from COVID-19. This CDR3 reads CASSFEGLGYTF. Written as DNA, the CDR3 is TGTGCCAGCAGTTTCGAGGGCCTCGGCTACACCTTC.